This T cell receptor (beta chain) appears in the sequencing data of a study of blood T cell repertoires in COVID-19. On this clone itself: A read error may account for a junction end that differs from germline.

Germline CDR1 and CDR2: MNHEY and SVGAGI. CDR3 length equals 13 residues. Original handling: Counts of nucleated cells, estimated from reference gene primer amplification, were obtained. The method was immunoSEQ multiplex PCR; TCRdb's version includes in-frame clones alone and lacks a portion of them. Clone size and V and J calls were adopted from that table, with D and trimming inferred from the DNA. Of about 52,000 clones listed, 82% are singletons. The chain has TRBV6-5 and TRBJ1-1; TRBD1 matches 7 bases. The source of this sequence is a man older than 75 with COVID-19, enrolled during active disease. Sequencing input: peripheral blood. The DNA of the CDR3 is TGTGCCAGCAGTAGGGACAGCCCTCCTGAAGCTCTCTTT. Its translation is CASSRDSPPEALF.